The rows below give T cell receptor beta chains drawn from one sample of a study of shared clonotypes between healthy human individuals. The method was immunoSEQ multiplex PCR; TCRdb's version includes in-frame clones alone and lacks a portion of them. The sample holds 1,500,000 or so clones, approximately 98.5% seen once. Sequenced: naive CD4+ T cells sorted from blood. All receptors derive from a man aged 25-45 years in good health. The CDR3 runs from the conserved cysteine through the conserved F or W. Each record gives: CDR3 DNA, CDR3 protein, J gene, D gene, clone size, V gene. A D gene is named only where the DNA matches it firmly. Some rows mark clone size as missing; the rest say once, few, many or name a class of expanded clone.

TGTGCCAGCAGCGTAGAATCTTACACAGATACGCAGTATTTT,CASSVESYTDTQYF,TRBJ2-3,.,.,TRBV9
TGTGCCACCAGCAGAGAGGGACTGCAGTTCTTC,CATSREGLQFF,TRBJ2-1,.,.,TRBV15
TGTGCCAGCTCCGCGATAAGGAACCGACTAGCGGGGAGCACAGATACGCAGTATTTT,CASSAIRNRLAGSTDTQYF,TRBJ2-3,TRBD2,.,TRBV18
TGTGCCAGCAGCGCCGACAGGGGGCGCGAGACCCAGTACTTC,CASSADRGRETQYF,TRBJ2-5,TRBD1,.,TRBV7-9
TGTGCCAGCAGCTTGTTGTGGGGAAGCAATGAGCAGTTCTTC,CASSLLWGSNEQFF,TRBJ2-1,.,.,TRBV5-6
TGTGCCAGTAGCGAGGGATTCTACGAGCAGTACTTC,CASSEGFYEQYF,TRBJ2-7,.,.,TRBV19
TGTGCCAGCTCACCTACGAGCGGCGAAAAACTGTTTTTT,CASSPTSGEKLFF,TRBJ1-4,.,.,TRBV18
TGTGCCAGCACCGGTGGGAGGTACTACAATGAGCAGTTCTTC,CASTGGRYYNEQFF,TRBJ2-1,.,.,TRBV6-1
TGTGCCACCGCCGCGGGGAGACTAGCGGGAGTTTCCTACGAGCAGTACTTC,CATAAGRLAGVSYEQYF,TRBJ2-7,TRBD2,.,TRBV10-3
TGTGCCAGCTCACCACTGTCACAGGGGGGCGAGCAGTACTTC,CASSPLSQGGEQYF,TRBJ2-7,TRBD1,.,TRBV18
TGCAGCCCACTGGGGGTGACAACCACTCGACTAGCGGGAGGGCCCAAGAACACCGGGGAGCTGTTTTTT,CSPLGVTTTRLAGGPKNTGELFF,TRBJ2-2,TRBD2,.,TRBV29-1
TGTGCCAGCAGCTTCGGGAGCGGGAACACTGAAGCTTTCTTT,CASSFGSGNTEAFF,TRBJ1-1,.,.,TRBV11-2
TGCGCCAGCAGCGGAAACACAGCAACTAATGAAAAACTGTTTTTT,CASSGNTATNEKLFF,TRBJ1-4,.,.,TRBV5-1
TGTGCCAGCAGTTCTGCGGGTCGCTACGAGCAGTACTTC,CASSSAGRYEQYF,TRBJ2-7,.,.,TRBV27
TGCGCCAGCAGCTTGGGAGGGGGCTCCAGGGAGACCCAGTACTTC,CASSLGGGSRETQYF,TRBJ2-5,TRBD1,.,TRBV5-1
TGCGCCAGCAGCCCGTCCCTGTCCGCCACGGAGCAGTACTTC,CASSPSLSATEQYF,TRBJ2-7,.,.,TRBV10-1
TGTGCCAGCAGTCCTGGGACACTCTCCTACGAGCAGTACTTC,CASSPGTLSYEQYF,TRBJ2-7,.,.,TRBV28
TGTGCCAGCAGCTTGGGGACGGCGATCTCTGGAAACACCATATATTTT,CASSLGTAISGNTIYF,TRBJ1-3,.,once,TRBV5-5
TGTGCCAGTAGACAGACTAGCGGGAGTGTTTACAATGAGCAGTTCTTC,CASRQTSGSVYNEQFF,TRBJ2-1,TRBD2,.,TRBV19
TGTGCCAGCAGTTCGGGACGGGGGGTTCCCTACGAGCAGTACTTC,CASSSGRGVPYEQYF,TRBJ2-7,TRBD2,.,TRBV7-8
TGTGCCAGCAGCCAGGGGGGGCGCCCCTACGAGCAGTACTTC,CASSQGGRPYEQYF,TRBJ2-7,.,.,TRBV14
TGTGCCAGTAGAAAACAGGGGTTGTCTGAAAAACTGTTTTTT,CASRKQGLSEKLFF,TRBJ1-4,TRBD1,.,TRBV19
TGTGCCAGCAGCGTATTGGAAGCGCCCGCACCGAATGAGCAGTTCTTC,CASSVLEAPAPNEQFF,TRBJ2-1,.,.,TRBV9
TGTGCCAGTAGTCGACAAGGGGGCTTCGAGCAGTACTTC,CASSRQGGFEQYF,TRBJ2-7,TRBD1,.,TRBV19
TGTGCCAGCAGCCCTGTGGGCAGGGTCTACGAGCAGTACTTC,CASSPVGRVYEQYF,TRBJ2-7,.,.,TRBV7-9
TGTGCCAGCAGTCCTACTAGCAATGAGCAGTTCTTC,CASSPTSNEQFF,TRBJ2-1,.,.,TRBV28
TGTGCCATCAGTGGGACTAGCGGGGTTAATGAGCAGTTCTTC,CAISGTSGVNEQFF,TRBJ2-1,TRBD2,.,TRBV10-3
TGTGCCAGCAGGAAGGGACAGGGGGGTTCCTACGAGCAGTACTTC,CASRKGQGGSYEQYF,TRBJ2-7,TRBD1,.,TRBV2
TGCGCCAGCAGTGAGTCGAAAGATCCTAAAGCCTATGGCTACACCTTC,CASSESKDPKAYGYTF,TRBJ1-2,.,.,TRBV10-1
TGTGCCAGCTCACCCAGAGACAGCACTGAAGCTTTCTTT,CASSPRDSTEAFF,TRBJ1-1,.,.,TRBV18
TGTGCCAGTAGTGGCCTAGCGTCCTCCTACAATGAGCAGTTCTTC,CASSGLASSYNEQFF,TRBJ2-1,.,.,TRBV19
TGTGCCAGCAGCTCCAACGGGTGGGGTGACACAGATACGCAGTATTTT,CASSSNGWGDTDTQYF,TRBJ2-3,.,.,TRBV5-5
TGTGCCAGCGGACTGGGAAATCGACACGAGCAGTACTTC,CASGLGNRHEQYF,TRBJ2-7,.,.,TRBV28
TGTGCCAGCAGCAGGGGGACTAGCGGGAATGGAGAGACCCAGTACTTC,CASSRGTSGNGETQYF,TRBJ2-5,TRBD2,.,TRBV9
TGTGCCATCAGTGCGAAAAAGAACACTGAAGCTTTCTTT,CAISAKKNTEAFF,TRBJ1-1,.,.,TRBV10-3
TGTGCCAGCAGCTTATTGGCAGGGGGCACCTACGAGCAGTACTTC,CASSLLAGGTYEQYF,TRBJ2-7,TRBD1,once,TRBV7-2
TGTGCCAGCAGCTTAGGGGCTAGCGGGAGGGCCGACTCCTACAATGAGCAGTTCTTC,CASSLGASGRADSYNEQFF,TRBJ2-1,TRBD2,.,TRBV11-2
TGCAGCGCAAGACAGGGGGCGGATGGCTACACCTTC,CSARQGADGYTF,TRBJ1-2,TRBD1,.,TRBV29-1
TGTGCCAGCAGCCTACAGAGCTCTGGAAACACCATATATTTT,CASSLQSSGNTIYF,TRBJ1-3,.,.,TRBV14
TGTGCCAGCATTTTTACACAGGCAACTAATGAAAAACTGTTTTTT,CASIFTQATNEKLFF,TRBJ1-4,.,.,TRBV6-1
TGTGCCAGCAGTTTATTGTCGTCCCCTATTGGAGCTTTCTTT,CASSLLSSPIGAFF,TRBJ1-1,.,.,TRBV28
TGTGCCAGCAGCTTCAAGAGATACACAGATACGCAGTATTTT,CASSFKRYTDTQYF,TRBJ2-3,.,.,TRBV7-3
TGTGCCAGCATCCTGACAGCGCCGGGGACCCAGTACTTC,CASILTAPGTQYF,TRBJ2-5,.,.,TRBV7-8
TGTGCCAGCAGCGTCATCCGGGATTCTCCACAGTTCTTC,CASSVIRDSPQFF,TRBJ2-1,.,.,TRBV7-7
TGTGCTAGTGCCAGGGACTCGACAATCAATGAGCAGTTCTTC,CASARDSTINEQFF,TRBJ2-1,.,.,TRBV12-5
TGCGCCAGCAGCCAAGGGGTTAGCGGGAGGACGATAAACAATGAGCAGTTCTTC,CASSQGVSGRTINNEQFF,TRBJ2-1,TRBD2,.,TRBV4-3
TGTGCCTGGAGGCACGGGACTAGCGGGCGGTCGGACTTC,CAWRHGTSGRSDF,TRBJ2-7,TRBD2,.,TRBV30
TGTGCCAGCTCACATGCGGGACATACCTCTGGAAACACCATATATTTT,CASSHAGHTSGNTIYF,TRBJ1-3,.,.,TRBV18
TGTGCCAGTAGTAGGCGGGACAGGGTCGTCGGGGAGCTGTTTTTT,CASSRRDRVVGELFF,TRBJ2-2,TRBD1,.,TRBV19
TGTGCCAGCTCCGCCTGGGGAGTGTCAGATACGCAGTATTTT,CASSAWGVSDTQYF,TRBJ2-3,.,.,TRBV18
TGTGCCAGCAGCCGCCCCAATCAGCCCCAGCATTTT,CASSRPNQPQHF,TRBJ1-5,.,once,TRBV7-9
TGTGCCAGCTCACCCTCCCGGGACAGGGTGCCTGGGGCCAACGTCCTGACTTTC,CASSPSRDRVPGANVLTF,TRBJ2-6,TRBD1,.,TRBV18
TGCGCCAGCAGCTTGGGCCCACAGGGGTCGGGTCAGCCCCAGCATTTT,CASSLGPQGSGQPQHF,TRBJ1-5,TRBD1,.,TRBV5-1
TGTGCCAGCAGCCCCTCGGGGCCGTCGGGCTATGGCTACACCTTC,CASSPSGPSGYGYTF,TRBJ1-2,.,.,TRBV5-4
TGTGCCACCAGCAGAGAGACCTCCAGGGCCTGGAAGACCCAGTACTTC,CATSRETSRAWKTQYF,TRBJ2-5,.,once,TRBV15
TGTGCCAGCAGGATACCGGGACAGGCAAACACTGAAGCTTTCTTT,CASRIPGQANTEAFF,TRBJ1-1,TRBD1,.,TRBV28
TGTGCCAGCAGCTTAGTAAGGGCGGGACAGGGTCACACAGATACGCAGTATTTT,CASSLVRAGQGHTDTQYF,TRBJ2-3,TRBD1,.,TRBV7-9
TGTGCCAGCAGCTTAGTGCTAGATGGGATTTATAGCAATCAGCCCCAGCATTTT,CASSLVLDGIYSNQPQHF,TRBJ1-5,.,.,TRBV7-9
TGTGCCAGCACTGGGACAGGGGGCAGGGGTGGCTACACCTTC,CASTGTGGRGGYTF,TRBJ1-2,TRBD1,.,TRBV2